What follows describes a single TCR beta chain. No antigen is known for it. No much larger clone exists at a distance of one base, and base qualities are not known. TCRbeta CDR3 regions were amplified from genomic DNA by means of the immunoSEQ Assay, a bias-controlled multiplex PCR. Per the original workflow: The number of nucleated cells in each sample was estimated from the amplification of reference gene primers within the assay. To quantify the absolute abundance of each unique TCRbeta CDR3 rearrangement, sequence reads were collapsed and filtered. For each sample, productive Simpson clonality was calculated as the square root of Simpson's diversity index across productive rearrangements. The table was pulled from immuneACCESS by TCRdb, which kept in-frame rearrangements only. Such tables lose some clones; where checked, under half of the loss comes from unresolved V genes, and the rest has no known cause. For V, J and clone size, that table is used; D and trimming come from the DNA. The sample table records around 28,000 clones; roughly nine tenths of these occur just once. Approximately 2.4% of the sample is taken by the ten largest.

Each collaborating institution followed its own protocols to collect whole blood in K2EDTA tubes. For TCRbeta analysis, collaborators shipped samples in one of three forms: frozen whole blood, isolated PBMCs, or DNA extracted from either of those sample types. These data originate in a study of blood T cell repertoires in COVID-19 (dated by TCRdb to 2018 to 2021). With regard to the full study: Samples covering the acute and convalescent phases of COVID-19 were provided by collaborators in the United States, Italy and Spain. The material from the prospective study consisted of cDNA or gDNA derived from T cells, B-cell-depleted T cells, or PBMCs. Where available, HLA class I and class II types were taken from metadata supplied by the sample provider and were not determined by assay-based typing. A de-identified subject ID, COVID-19 status, age in years and sex were almost always included in the sample metadata. Samples were obtained from the ongoing ImmuneRACE study (first 160 participants) and from approximately 1,200 subjects provided by 6 global collaborators. A freely available public database, intended as a resource for researchers studying the immune response to SARS-CoV-2, is where the repertoires were released. Subjects who had been exposed to COVID-19, were actively infected with it, or had recovered from it provided the deeply sampled blood TCRbeta repertoires that made up the dataset.

Broad study findings and their caveats: How much clinical and demographic metadata was included differed by source and by participant, and the metadata was provided uncurated.

At the junction V is shortened by 1 base and J by 6 bases; bases outside the gene matches: 3. The germline V gene (reference sequence) sets CDR1 to LGHDT and CDR2 to YNNKEL. From the cysteine up to the phenylalanine, the CDR3 has a length of 14 residues. Solely the CDR3 DNA is kept, with 42 bases framed from the first base. The chain links TRBV3-1 (or the pseudogene TRBV3-2) with TRBJ2-1, with 7 middle bases fitting TRBD2. This clonotype was obtained from a human donor in a cohort sampled during active COVID-19. The source material was peripheral blood. In nucleotide form, the sequence is TGTGCCAGCAGCCAAGCTGGACTAGTCAATGAGCAGTTCTTC. Protein translation: CASSQAGLVNEQFF.